These 18 T cell receptor beta chains originate from one sample sequenced in a study. MiXCR was run by TCRdb on the RT-PCR reads, yielding one entry per CDR3 protein. The sample carries about 700,000 distinct CDR3 sequences, approximately 14% recorded once. Material for sequencing was memory CD4+ T cells from blood. The origin of the receptors is a female donor in good health, serving as a healthy control.

In its sample, this clonotype was seen a few times. The rearrangement uses TRBV20-1 and TRBJ2-5; 7 bases agree with TRBD1. J lost 2 bases, V lost 4 bases, and 4 bases had no gene match. Germline-derived CDR1 and CDR2 are DFQATT and SNEGSKA (reference sequence). This CDR3 comprises 13 residues. The CDR3 nucleotides are TGCAGTGCTATCGGACAGGATCAAGAGACCCAGTACTTC. Translating gives CSAIGQDQETQYF.

The V gene is TRBV7-2, the J gene TRBJ1-2; TRBD1 aligns across 11 bases. From germline, CDR1 is SGHTA and CDR2 FQGNSA. Losses at the gene ends were 5 bases for V and 8 bases for J; bases not matched to a gene: 7. This CDR3 has 14 residues. CDR3 protein: CASSRTGTGGGYTF. The CDR3 DNA reads TGTGCCAGCAGCCGAACTGGGACAGGGGGAGGCTACACCTTC.

This clonotype was picked up many times. The rearrangement joins TRBV10-3 to TRBJ2-7, with a tentative D call TRBD1 (6 bases). V was pared by 0 bases and J by 5 bases, with 8 bases between. This CDR3 is 13 amino acids long. Germline values: CDR1 ENHRY, CDR2 SYGVKD. Here the CDR3 reads CAISESKGDEQYF. CDR3 DNA sequence: TGTGCCATCAGTGAGTCGAAGGGGGACGAGCAGTACTTC.

The chain combines TRBV27 with TRBJ2-1, with a tentative D call TRBD1 (7 bases). Germline V gene sequence: CDR1 MNHEY, CDR2 SMNVEV (reference sequence). The CDR3 loop spans 14 amino acids. V shed 8 bases and J shed 7 bases, with 18 bases lying between them. The CDR3 loop reads CASGGTARKNEQFF. DNA for the CDR3: TGTGCCAGCGGGGGGACAGCCCGCAAGAATGAGCAGTTCTTC.

At least ten counts were recorded for this clonotype. The chain links TRBV6-5 to TRBJ1-6; TRBD1 might be the D (6 bases). V gave up 7 bases and J gave up 11 bases, with 18 bases separating them. The CDR3 sequence is 14 residues long. Germline loops: CDR1 MNHEY, CDR2 SVGAGI. The chain's CDR3 is CASTTASGATPLHF. The DNA for the CDR3 is TGTGCCAGCACTACAGCATCGGGGGCCACACCCCTCCACTTT.

This chain links TRBV6-6 with TRBJ1-1, with a weak D call TRBD1 (6 bases). V was clipped by 8 bases and J by 7 bases, with 20 bases between them. The CDR3 is 14 residues long. Germline values: CDR1 MNHNY, CDR2 SVGAGI (reference sequence). Here the CDR3 reads CASSLGGGAYEAFF. CDR3 coding DNA: TGTGCCAGCTCCCTCGGCGGGGGGGCCTATGAAGCTTTCTTT.

This clonotype was observed many times. The V call is TRBV4-3, the J call TRBJ2-2; no definite D call. Germline lookup yields CDR1 LGHNA and CDR2 YSLEER. Trimming stripped 0 bases from V and 3 bases from J, with 11 bases between. The CDR3 is 16 amino acids. DNA for the CDR3: TGCGCCAGCAGCCAAGATTTACGCAGTGACACCGGGGAGCTGTTTTTT. Encoded protein: CASSQDLRSDTGELFF.

The chain couples TRBV2 to TRBJ2-5, with unresolved D. The CDR3 totals 12 residues. From germline, CDR1 is SNHLY and CDR2 FYNNEI. Trimming took off 0 bases at V and 4 bases at J, with 3 bases between the two ends. The CDR3 sequence is CASSEARETQYF. DNA of the CDR3: TGTGCCAGCAGTGAAGCGCGAGAGACCCAGTACTTC.

The chain is built from TRBV6-4 and TRBJ1-5; TRBD1 matches 8 bases. The CDR3 consists of 17 residues. Trimming removed 2 bases from V and 4 bases from J; junction bases left unmatched: 10. Germline CDR1 and CDR2: MRHNA and SNTAGT. CDR3 in DNA: TGTGCCAGCAGTGACCTCTCGGACAGGGTAAGAAATCAGCCCCAGCATTTT. Amino acid sequence: CASSDLSDRVRNQPQHF.

Ten or more counts support this clonotype. This chain uses TRBV18 with TRBJ2-5; no reliable D call. There are 10 residues in the CDR3. CDR1 KGHSH and CDR2 LQKENI come from the germline V gene. The V end was cut by 8 bases, the J end by 1 base, with 2 bases between. The CDR3 DNA reads TGTGCCAGCAGCCAAGAGACCCAGTACTTC. It yields the protein CASSQETQYF.

The genes are TRBV2 and TRBJ2-7; 7 bases map to TRBD1. This CDR3 region has 12 residues. Trimming took 10 bases from V and 0 from J; bases not matched to a gene: 3. Per the germline V gene, CDR1 is SNHLY and CDR2 is FYNNEI. CDR3 in amino acids: CATRDSSYEQYF. The DNA for the CDR3 is TGTGCCACTCGGGACAGCTCCTACGAGCAGTACTTC.

This chain links TRBV28 with TRBJ2-3, with 7 bases lining up with TRBD2. The CDR3 loop spans 14 amino acids. V shed 4 bases, J shed 2 bases, and the junction held 3 bases outside the gene matches. CDR1 MDHEN and CDR2 SYDVKM come from the germline V gene. CDR3 sequence (DNA): TGTGCCAGCAGTTCTCTAGCGGTCACAGATACGCAGTATTTT. Its translation: CASSSLAVTDTQYF.

This clonotype was counted between two and nine times. This chain connects TRBV5-1 to TRBJ2-7; D is possibly TRBD1 (6 bases). From germline, CDR1 is SGHRS and CDR2 YFSETQ. The CDR3 totals 14 residues. V lost 5 bases and J lost 2, with 14 bases in between. Here the CDR3 DNA reads TGCGCCAGCAGTCCGGGACACAGCACCTACGAGCAGTACTTC. Translating it yields CASSPGHSTYEQYF.

This chain connects TRBV7-8 to TRBJ2-1; 11 positions agree with TRBD2. Germline V CDR1 and CDR2: SGHVS, FQNEAQ. V was pared by 6 bases and J by 3 bases, with 4 bases of the junction left unmatched. CDR3 size: 15 residues. CDR3 in amino acids: CASRLLAGVYNEQFF. DNA of the CDR3: TGTGCCAGCAGACTACTAGCGGGAGTCTACAATGAGCAGTTCTTC. The variable domain in full, completed from reference TRBV7-8 and TRBJ2-1, reads GAGVSQSPRYKVAKRGQDVALRCDPISGHVSLFWYQQALGQGPEFLTYFQNEAQLDKSGLPSDRFFAERPEGSVSTLKIQRTQQEDSAVYLCASRLLAGVYNEQFFGPGTRLTVL.

The CDR3 protein is CASSPGGSSNYGYTF. CDR3 nucleotides: TGTGCCAGCAGCCCCGGAGGCAGCTCTAACTATGGCTACACCTTC. The chain has TRBV7-2 and TRBJ1-2; D gene ambiguous. The germline CDR1 and CDR2 sequences are SGHTA and FQGNSA. V lost 5 bases and J lost 0, with 13 bases in between. The CDR3 sequence is 15 residues long.

CDR3 sequence (DNA): TGTGCCAGCAGGATAGACACCGGGGAGCTGTTTTTT. This encodes CASRIDTGELFF. This sequence joins TRBV5-4 and TRBJ2-2, with D uncertain. V dropped 5 bases and J dropped 3 bases, with 5 bases sitting between them. From germline, CDR1 is SGHNT and CDR2 YYREEE (reference sequence). The CDR3 sequence is 12 residues long.

The chain is built from TRBV28 and TRBJ2-1; 7 bases align to TRBD2. The CDR3 runs to 15 residues. Per the germline V gene, CDR1 is MDHEN and CDR2 is SYDVKM. The J segment lost 7 bases and the V segment lost 3 bases, leaving 9 bases of the junction unmatched. The CDR3 region has the DNA TGTGCCAGCAGTTTGGGGGACTACAGATCAAATGAGCAGTTCTTC. Its protein product is CASSLGDYRSNEQFF.

The genes are TRBV28 and TRBJ2-3; the D is unclear. V lost 6 bases and J lost 4, with 17 bases in between. CDR3 length equals 15 residues. Germline V gene sequence: CDR1 MDHEN, CDR2 SYDVKM. The DNA of the CDR3 is TGTGCCAGCAGCCAAACACAAGGAAGGGCAGATACGCAGTATTTT. This sequence encodes CASSQTQGRADTQYF.